The 10 T cell receptor beta chains below all came from one sample that was sequenced in a study of prognosis after radiotherapy for stage I lung cancer. Two-round multiplex PCR, the amplification method, yielded TCR beta CDR3 from genomic DNA. For every TRBV and TRBJ gene, a specific primer was used in first-round PCR. TCRdb called the multiplex PCR reads again in MiXCR, with one record for every CDR3 protein. The table has under 20,000 distinct CDR3 sequences, about three fifths seen once. The source material was PBMCs, sampled before or after stereotactic body radiation therapy (not recorded which). The receptors come from a donor of 50 years or more with non-small cell lung cancer.

Details on this clonotype: This likely reflects a read error, since a far larger clone is one base away. The chain employs TRBV11-2 and TRBJ2-5, with 8 bases that match TRBD1. Germline CDR1 reads SGHAT; CDR2 reads FQNNGV. The CDR3 is made up of 15 amino acids. Germline trimming cut 5 bases from V and 2 bases from J; bases unmatched to any gene: 7. Here the CDR3 reads CASSNPWTGQETQYF. DNA of the CDR3: TGTGCCAGCAGCAACCCTTGGACAGGGCAAGAGACCCAGTACTTC.

This clonotype was seen more than once but under ten times. This chain connects TRBV11-3 to TRBJ2-1; 8 positions agree with TRBD2. The CDR3 has 16 residues. V lost 1 base and J lost 4; bases outside the gene matches: 6. Germline assignment: CDR1 SGHNT and CDR2 YENEEA. The CDR3 region is CASSLGPAGVYNEQFF. DNA for the CDR3: TGTGCCAGCAGCTTAGGTCCAGCGGGAGTGTACAATGAGCAGTTCTTC.

This clonotype occurred many times. The chain is built from TRBV24-1 and TRBJ2-2; D not resolved. The CDR3 has 14 amino acids. In germline, CDR1 is KGHDR, CDR2 SFDVKD. The V end was cut by 11 bases, the J end by 0 bases, with 12 bases between. The CDR3: CAISKTPNTGELFF. The CDR3 DNA reads TGTGCCATATCAAAGACCCCGAACACCGGGGAGCTGTTTTTT.

This clonotype is termed medium-sized. V is TRBV24-1 and J is TRBJ1-2, with D perhaps TRBD1 (6 bases). This CDR3 comprises 14 residues. The germline V gene has CDR1 KGHDR and CDR2 SFDVKD. The V and J ends lost 4 bases and 5 bases respectively, with 13 bases between them. CDR3 sequence reads: CATSDQGGGYGYTF. CDR3 in DNA: TGTGCCACCAGTGACCAGGGAGGGGGATATGGCTACACCTTC.

The chain recombines TRBV28 with TRBJ2-3; TRBD2 matches 7 bases. The CDR3 length is 15 residues. V shed 5 bases, J shed 4 bases, and the junction held 9 bases outside the gene matches. From germline, CDR1 is MDHEN and CDR2 SYDVKM. CDR3: CASSPTSTGADTQYF. The CDR3 bases are TGTGCCAGCAGTCCGACTAGCACGGGCGCAGATACGCAGTATTTT.

For this clonotype: One base separates it from a far larger clone, so it is likely a read error. The chain is built from TRBV5-6 and TRBJ2-2; the D gene is possibly TRBD1 (5 bases). Germline V CDR1 and CDR2: SGHDT, YYEEEE. The CDR3 loop spans 15 amino acids. Written as DNA, the CDR3 is TGTTCCAGCAGCTCCAGTCAGGGTTTCACCGGGGAGCTGTTTTTT. This codes for CSSSSSQGFTGELFF. Looking up the rest from reference TRBV5-6 and TRBJ2-2 gives the full variable domain: DAGVTQSPTHLIKTRGQQVTLRCSPKSGHDTVSWYQQALGQGPQFIFQYYEEEERQRGNFPDRFSGHQFPNYSSELNVNALLLGDSALYLCSSSSSQGFTGELFFGEGSRLTVL.

J is TRBJ2-1 and V is TRBV6-1; the match to TRBD1 covers 7 bases. CDR3 length equals 13 residues. Germline CDR1 and CDR2: MNHNS and SASEGT. V lost 6 bases and J lost 7; bases outside the gene matches: 6. The CDR3: CASRIGGLNEQFF. In DNA form, the CDR3 reads TGTGCCAGCAGGATAGGGGGCCTGAATGAGCAGTTCTTC.

This clonotype has at least ten counts. The gene calls are TRBV7-8 and TRBJ1-1; unclear D gene. Germline values: CDR1 SGHVS, CDR2 FQNEAQ. V lost 5 bases, J lost 1 base, and 17 bases lay in between. The CDR3 has 16 residues. The CDR3 nucleotides are TGTGCCAGCAGCCCTCGCACATTACAGAAGAACACTGAAGCTTTCTTT. This translates into CASSPRTLQKNTEAFF.

To note about this clonotype: This is likely an artifact of a read error, given a far larger clone one base away. V is TRBV28 and J is TRBJ2-1, with 10 bases lining up with TRBD1. In germline, CDR1 is MDHEN, CDR2 SYDVKM. The trim removed 6 bases at V and 7 bases at J, leaving 12 bases unmatched. The CDR3 length is 16 residues. CDR3: CASSPIPGQGGNEQFF. Written as DNA, the CDR3 is TGTGCCAGCAGCCCCATCCCCGGACAGGGGGGGAATGAGCAGTTCTTC.

This clonotype has a single count. One junction end disagrees with the germline gene, perhaps due to a read error. The rearrangement joins TRBV27 to TRBJ2-1; D uncertain. Per germline, CDR1 MNHEY and CDR2 SMNVEV (reference sequence). The CDR3 is 13 residues long. In DNA, the CDR3 is TGTACCAGCAGCCCTCACTATGGAGCAGAGCAGTTCTTC. As protein: CTSSPHYGAEQFF.